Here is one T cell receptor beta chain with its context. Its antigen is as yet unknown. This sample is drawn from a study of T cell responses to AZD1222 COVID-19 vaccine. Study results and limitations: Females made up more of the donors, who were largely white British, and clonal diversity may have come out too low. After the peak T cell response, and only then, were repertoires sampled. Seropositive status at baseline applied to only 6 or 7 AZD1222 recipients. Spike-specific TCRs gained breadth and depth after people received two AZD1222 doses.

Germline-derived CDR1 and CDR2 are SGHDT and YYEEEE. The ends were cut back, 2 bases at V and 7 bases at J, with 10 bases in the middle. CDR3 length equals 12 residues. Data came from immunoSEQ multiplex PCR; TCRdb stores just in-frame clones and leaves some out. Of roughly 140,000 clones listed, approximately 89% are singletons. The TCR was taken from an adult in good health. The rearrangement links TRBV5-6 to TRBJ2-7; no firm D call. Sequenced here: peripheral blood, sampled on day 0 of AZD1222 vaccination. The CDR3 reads CASSLSRIEQYF. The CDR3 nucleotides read TGTGCCAGCAGCTTAAGCCGGATAGAGCAGTACTTC.